Given below is one T cell receptor (beta chain) in context. V dropped 8 bases and J dropped 4; count of bases not matched to a gene: 8. CDR3 size: 14 residues. Germline CDR1 is LNHDA and CDR2 is SQIVND (reference sequence). The data are from a study of memory CD4+ T cells and cytomegalovirus serostatus. TCRdb's table, derived via immunoSEQ multiplex PCR, lists solely in-frame clones and lacks some. The data show about 45,000 clones, with 76% seen just once and around 1.9% held by the top ten. Single viable CD3+CD4+CD8-CD45RO+ cells were sorted as the memory CD4+ T cells. J is TRBJ2-1 and V is TRBV19; 7 bases fit TRBD2. Sequenced: memory CD4+ T cells from blood. The TCR originated in an adult in good health and CMV-seronegative. The CDR3 DNA follows: TGTGCCAGTGAGATGGGAGGGGCGTACAATGAGCAGTTCTTC. It yields the protein CASEMGGAYNEQFF.